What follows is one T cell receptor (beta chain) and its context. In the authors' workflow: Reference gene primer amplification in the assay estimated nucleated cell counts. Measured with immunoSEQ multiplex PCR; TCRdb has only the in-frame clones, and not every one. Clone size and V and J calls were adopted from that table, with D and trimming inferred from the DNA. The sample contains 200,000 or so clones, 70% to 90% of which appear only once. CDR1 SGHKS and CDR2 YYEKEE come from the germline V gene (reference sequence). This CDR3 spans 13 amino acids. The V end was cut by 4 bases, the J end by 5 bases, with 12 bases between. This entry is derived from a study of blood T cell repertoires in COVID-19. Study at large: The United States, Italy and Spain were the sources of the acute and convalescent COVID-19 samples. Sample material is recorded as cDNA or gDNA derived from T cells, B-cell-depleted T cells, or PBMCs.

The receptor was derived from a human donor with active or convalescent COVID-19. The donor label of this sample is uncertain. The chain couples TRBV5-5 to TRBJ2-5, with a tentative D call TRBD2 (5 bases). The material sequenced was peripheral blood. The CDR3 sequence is CASSKRTGETQYF. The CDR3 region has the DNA TGTGCCAGCAGCAAAAGGACGGGGGAGACCCAGTACTTC. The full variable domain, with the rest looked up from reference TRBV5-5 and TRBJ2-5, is DAGVTQSPTHLIKTRGQQVTLRCSPISGHKSVSWYQQVLGQGPQFIFQYYEKEERGRGNFPDRFSARQFPNYSSELNVNALLLGDSALYLCASSKRTGETQYFGPGTRLLVL.